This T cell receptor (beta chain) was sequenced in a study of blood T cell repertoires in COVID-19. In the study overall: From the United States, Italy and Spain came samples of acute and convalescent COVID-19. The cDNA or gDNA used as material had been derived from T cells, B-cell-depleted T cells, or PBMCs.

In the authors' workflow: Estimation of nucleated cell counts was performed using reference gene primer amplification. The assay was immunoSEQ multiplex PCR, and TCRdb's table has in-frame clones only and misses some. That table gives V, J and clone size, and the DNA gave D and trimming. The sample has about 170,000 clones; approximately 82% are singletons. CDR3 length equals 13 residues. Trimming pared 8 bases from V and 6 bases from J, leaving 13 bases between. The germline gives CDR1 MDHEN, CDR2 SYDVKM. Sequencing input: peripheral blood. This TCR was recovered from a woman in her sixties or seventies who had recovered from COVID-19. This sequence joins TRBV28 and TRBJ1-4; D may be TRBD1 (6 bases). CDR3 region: CASRRTADEKLFF. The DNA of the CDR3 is TGTGCCAGCCGGAGGACAGCGGATGAAAAACTGTTTTTT.